This T cell receptor beta chain comes out of a study of PD-L1 blockade in urothelial cancer. Study summary: Specimens of blood held a median count of roughly 130,000 T cells.

Locally advanced or metastatic urothelial carcinoma affected the patients. The CDR3 loop spans 12 amino acids. The V gene lost 5 bases and the J gene lost 7 bases, with 11 bases spanning the gap. Germline V gene sequence: CDR1 MDHEN, CDR2 SYDVKM. Method: immunoSEQ multiplex PCR; TCRdb's copy keeps in-frame clones and lacks some. The sample contains roughly 100,000 clones, about 85% of which appear only once. The V call is TRBV28, the J call TRBJ1-2; no reliable D call. The receptor comes from a man aged 50-60 years with urothelial cancer. The source material was PBMCs, sampled around atezolizumab (anti-PD-L1) treatment. The CDR3 DNA reads TGTGCCAGCAGTACCCCCACGGGTGGCTACACCTTC. Amino acids: CASSTPTGGYTF.